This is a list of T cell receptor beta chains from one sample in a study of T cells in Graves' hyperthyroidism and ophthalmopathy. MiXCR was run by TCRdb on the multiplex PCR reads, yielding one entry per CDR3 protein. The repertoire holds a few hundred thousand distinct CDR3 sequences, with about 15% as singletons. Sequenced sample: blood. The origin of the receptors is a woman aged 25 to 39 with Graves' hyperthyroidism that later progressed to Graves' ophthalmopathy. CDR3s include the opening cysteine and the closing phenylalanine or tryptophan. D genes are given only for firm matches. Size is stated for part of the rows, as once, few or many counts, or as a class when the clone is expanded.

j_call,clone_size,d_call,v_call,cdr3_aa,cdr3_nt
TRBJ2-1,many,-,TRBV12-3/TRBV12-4,CASSFVGSYNEQFF,TGTGCCAGCAGTTTTGTGGGCTCCTACAATGAGCAGTTCTTC
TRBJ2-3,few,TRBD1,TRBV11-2,CASSRISRQGPGDTQYF,TGTGCCAGCAGTCGAATATCGCGACAGGGTCCGGGGGATACGCAGTATTTT
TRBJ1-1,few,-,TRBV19,CASQPGLNTEAFF,TGTGCCAGTCAGCCAGGTCTGAACACTGAAGCTTTCTTT
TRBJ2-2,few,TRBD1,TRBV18,CASSPLLAQGAMNTGELFF,TGTGCCAGCTCACCACTTTTGGCTCAGGGGGCGATGAACACCGGGGAGCTGTTTTTT
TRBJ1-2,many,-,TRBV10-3,CATYSPDRYGYTF,TGTGCCACCTACTCCCCCGACCGCTATGGCTACACCTTC
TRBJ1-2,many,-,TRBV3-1,CASSQGQEEGYTF,TGTGCCAGCAGCCAAGGACAGGAGGAAGGCTACACCTTC
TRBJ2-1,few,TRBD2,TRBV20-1,CSLRGLADYNEQSF,TGCAGCCTACGCGGACTAGCGGATTACAATGAGCAGTCCTTC
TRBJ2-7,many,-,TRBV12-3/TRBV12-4,CASTRDDPYEQYF,TGTGCCAGCACCCGGGACGACCCCTACGAGCAGTACTTC
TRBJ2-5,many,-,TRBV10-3,CAISGKKGQETQYF,TGTGCCATCAGTGGTAAGAAGGGGCAAGAGACCCAGTACTTC
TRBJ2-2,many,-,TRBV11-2,CASSLGPRTGELFF,TGTGCCAGCAGCTTAGGCCCCAGGACCGGGGAGCTGTTTTTT
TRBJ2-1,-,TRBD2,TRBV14,CASSQDRGGLAGVNEQFF,TGTGCCAGCAGCCAAGATCGGGGGGGACTAGCGGGAGTAAATGAGCAGTTCTTC
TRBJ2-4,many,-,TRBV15,CATSRDLAHIQYF,TGTGCCACCAGCAGAGACTTGGCGCACATTCAGTACTTC
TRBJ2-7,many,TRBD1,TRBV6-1,CASRGTASYEQYF,TGTGCCAGCAGGGGGACAGCCTCCTACGAGCAGTACTTC
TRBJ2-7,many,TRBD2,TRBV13,CASSFVATSGYEQYF,TGTGCCAGCAGCTTTGTAGCGACTAGCGGTTACGAGCAGTACTTC
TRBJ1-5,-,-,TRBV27,CASRPGNSNQPQHF,TGTGCCAGTAGGCCGGGAAACAGCAATCAGCCCCAGCATTTT
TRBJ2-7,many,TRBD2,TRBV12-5,CASGEGVGQREKVKQYF,TGTGCTAGTGGTGAGGGGGTAGGTCAGCGGGAGAAGGTCAAGCAGTACTTC
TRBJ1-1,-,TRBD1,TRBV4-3,CASSQRLGQGALNSEAFF,TGCGCCAGCAGCCAACGCCTGGGACAGGGGGCCCTGAACTCCGAAGCTTTCTTT
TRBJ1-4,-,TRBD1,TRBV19,CATGDRGNEKLFF,TGTGCCACCGGGGACAGGGGGAATGAAAAACTGTTTTTT
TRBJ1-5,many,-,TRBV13,CASSAGNQPQHF,TGTGCCAGCAGCGCAGGAAATCAGCCCCAGCATTTT
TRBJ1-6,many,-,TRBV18,CASSPGVTGESPLHF,TGTGCCAGCTCACCAGGAGTAACTGGGGAATCACCCCTCCACTTT
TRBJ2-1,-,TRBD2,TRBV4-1,CASSQETSVFKRDEQFF,TGCGCCAGCAGCCAAGAAACTAGCGTCTTTAAAAGAGATGAGCAGTTCTTC
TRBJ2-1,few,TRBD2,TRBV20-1,CSAYRLAGGNEQFF,TGCAGTGCTTATCGACTAGCGGGGGGCAATGAGCAGTTCTTC
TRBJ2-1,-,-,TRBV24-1,CATSDGSGYNEQFF,TGTGCCACCAGTGACGGTAGCGGCTACAATGAGCAGTTCTTC
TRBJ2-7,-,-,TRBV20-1,CSARDMDSYEQYF,TGCAGTGCTAGAGATATGGATTCCTACGAGCAGTACTTC
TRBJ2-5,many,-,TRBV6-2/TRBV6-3,CASRRGDRSQYF,TGTGCCAGCAGACGGGGTGATCGGTCCCAGTACTTC
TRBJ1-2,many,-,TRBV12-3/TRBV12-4,CASSPRRDGYTF,TGTGCCAGCAGTCCGAGACGGGATGGCTACACCTTC
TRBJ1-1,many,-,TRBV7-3,CASSYGGLGEAFF,TGTGCCAGCAGCTACGGGGGGCTGGGTGAAGCTTTCTTT
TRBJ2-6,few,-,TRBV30,CAWSNGSGANVLTF,TGTGCCTGGAGTAACGGCTCTGGGGCCAACGTCCTGACTTTC
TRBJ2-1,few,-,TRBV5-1,CASSLVTLIYNEQFF,TGCGCCAGCAGCTTGGTGACTCTAATTTACAATGAGCAGTTCTTC
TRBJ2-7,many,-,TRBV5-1,CASSAGGGGAVSYEQYF,TGCGCCAGCAGCGCCGGTGGGGGCGGGGCCGTCTCCTACGAGCAGTACTTC
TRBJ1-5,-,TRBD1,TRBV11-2,CASSLNPGGGSNQPQHF,TGTGCCAGCAGCTTAAACCCGGGAGGGGGCAGCAATCAGCCCCAGCATTTT
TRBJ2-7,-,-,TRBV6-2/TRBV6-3,CASKSQDRGHEQYF,TGTGCCAGCAAATCCCAGGACAGAGGGCACGAGCAGTACTTC
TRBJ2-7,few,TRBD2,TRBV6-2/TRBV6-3,CASTKRLAGGQLYEQYF,TGTGCCAGCACCAAGCGGCTAGCGGGAGGCCAACTCTACGAGCAGTACTTC
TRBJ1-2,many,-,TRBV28,CAIASDTTNYGYTF,TGTGCCATCGCATCCGACACCACTAACTATGGCTACACCTTC
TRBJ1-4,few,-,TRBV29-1,CSVAVNEKLFF,TGCAGCGTTGCCGTTAATGAAAAACTGTTTTTT
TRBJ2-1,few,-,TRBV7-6,CASSLGIAGSSYNERFF,TGTGCCAGCAGCTTAGGCATCGCGGGTAGCTCCTACAATGAGCGGTTCTTC